These T cell receptor beta chains were read from a single sample in a study of shared clonotypes between healthy human individuals. Profiled with immunoSEQ multiplex PCR; TCRdb holds only in-frame clones, not every one. The repertoire holds about 1.5 million clones, with under 99% as singletons. The specimen was naive CD4+ T cells sorted from blood. Receptor source: a man in his thirties or forties in good health. Both conserved end residues are part of each CDR3. D genes are given only for firm matches. Clone size appears in some rows only: once, few, many, or a class for an expanded clone.

V gene,J gene,D gene,clone size,CDR3 protein,CDR3 DNA
TRBV28,TRBJ2-5,-,-,CASSLDRVLETQYF,TGTGCCAGCAGTTTAGATCGCGTGTTAGAGACCCAGTACTTC
TRBV28,TRBJ2-3,TRBD2,-,CASSLALAGGQYF,TGTGCCAGCAGTTTGGCTCTAGCGGGAGGGCAGTATTTT
TRBV30,TRBJ2-7,-,-,CAWSRRGPGKYEQYF,TGTGCCTGGAGTAGGCGGGGGCCCGGAAAGTACGAGCAGTACTTC
TRBV9,TRBJ2-3,-,-,CASSVVSRTDTQYF,TGTGCCAGCAGCGTAGTATCTAGAACAGATACGCAGTATTTT
TRBV6-5,TRBJ2-2,-,-,CASSSTDGHTGELFF,TGTGCCAGCAGTTCGACGGACGGGCACACCGGGGAGCTGTTTTTT
TRBV5-6,TRBJ1-5,-,-,CASRENRRDQPQHF,TGTGCCAGCAGAGAGAACAGGAGAGATCAGCCCCAGCATTTT
TRBV10-1,TRBJ2-5,-,-,CASSVSRGRVETQYF,TGCGCCAGCAGTGTATCCCGGGGCCGCGTGGAGACCCAGTACTTC
TRBV5-1,TRBJ1-5,TRBD1,-,CASSMTGGEYQPQHF,TGCGCCAGCAGCATGACAGGGGGCGAATATCAGCCCCAGCATTTT
TRBV2,TRBJ1-1,-,-,CASRYGRRDTEAFF,TGTGCCAGCAGATACGGACGCCGGGACACTGAAGCTTTCTTT
TRBV5-6,TRBJ2-2,-,-,CASSLTAGELFF,TGTGCCAGCAGCTTGACGGCCGGGGAGCTGTTTTTT
TRBV5-1,TRBJ2-2,TRBD2,-,CASSLRPKLTSGRSSTGELFF,TGCGCCAGCAGCTTGAGACCCAAGCTAACTAGCGGGAGGTCGAGCACCGGGGAGCTGTTTTTT
TRBV7-2,TRBJ2-2,TRBD2,-,CASSLRGRIDTGELFF,TGTGCCAGCAGCTTACGCGGGAGAATCGACACCGGGGAGCTGTTTTTT
TRBV7-8,TRBJ2-2,TRBD2,-,CASSQASGSAANTGELFF,TGTGCCAGCAGCCAAGCTAGCGGGAGTGCCGCGAACACCGGGGAGCTGTTTTTT
TRBV7-9,TRBJ2-7,-,-,CASSPPTESSYEQYF,TGTGCCAGCAGCCCCCCGACAGAGAGCTCCTACGAGCAGTACTTC
TRBV2,TRBJ2-2,TRBD2,-,CASRFGLAPNTGELFF,TGTGCCAGCAGATTCGGACTAGCTCCGAACACCGGGGAGCTGTTTTTT
TRBV27,TRBJ2-7,-,-,CASSLNSYEQYF,TGTGCCAGCAGTTTAAACAGCTACGAGCAGTACTTC
TRBV7-6,TRBJ2-7,TRBD2,-,CASSSGTSGLLGEQYF,TGTGCCAGCAGCTCAGGGACTAGCGGATTGTTGGGCGAGCAGTACTTC
TRBV5-1,TRBJ2-1,TRBD1,-,CASSPGTGAYNEQFF,TGCGCCAGCAGCCCCGGGACAGGGGCATACAATGAGCAGTTCTTC
TRBV5-4,TRBJ2-2,-,-,CASSKHGGLPGELFF,TGTGCCAGCAGCAAACACGGCGGGTTACCCGGGGAGCTGTTTTTT
TRBV7-9,TRBJ2-1,TRBD2,-,CASSPPLADSYNEQFF,TGTGCCAGCAGCCCCCCACTAGCGGACTCCTACAATGAGCAGTTCTTC
TRBV7-6,TRBJ1-2,-,-,CASSLGTTNYGYTF,TGTGCCAGCAGCTTAGGGACGACTAACTATGGCTACACCTTC
TRBV6-1,TRBJ2-2,-,-,CASSIDRTNTGELFF,TGTGCCAGCAGCATCGACAGGACGAACACCGGGGAGCTGTTTTTT
TRBV6-5,TRBJ2-5,-,-,CASSYSPTAQETQYF,TGTGCCAGCAGTTACTCCCCGACGGCCCAAGAGACCCAGTACTTC
TRBV5-5,TRBJ2-1,-,-,CASSLTAATNYNEQFF,TGTGCCAGCAGCTTAACCGCGGCCACCAATTACAATGAGCAGTTCTTC
TRBV9,TRBJ2-2,-,once,CASSVLAKANTGELFF,TGTGCCAGCAGCGTACTAGCGAAAGCGAACACCGGGGAGCTGTTTTTT
TRBV7-9,TRBJ2-1,TRBD2,-,CASRPTSGSDNEQFF,TGTGCCAGCAGGCCGACTAGCGGGAGCGACAATGAGCAGTTCTTC
TRBV5-4,TRBJ2-3,-,-,CASSLTSGDTQYF,TGTGCCAGCAGCCTGACGTCGGGGGATACGCAGTATTTT
TRBV5-1,TRBJ2-2,-,-,CASGRTEPTGELFF,TGCGCCAGCGGAAGGACAGAGCCCACCGGGGAGCTGTTTTTT
TRBV6-5,TRBJ1-3,-,-,CASLGPRSGNTIYF,TGTGCCAGCCTCGGACCCCGCTCTGGAAACACCATATATTTT
TRBV30,TRBJ2-2,-,-,CAWMDFGHIIGELFF,TGTGCCTGGATGGATTTCGGACATATAATCGGGGAGCTGTTTTTT
TRBV9,TRBJ2-7,-,-,CASSVATGTVTYEQYF,TGTGCCAGCAGCGTAGCTACCGGGACTGTTACCTACGAGCAGTACTTC
TRBV4-3,TRBJ2-3,-,-,CASSQEGYMTDTQYF,TGCGCCAGCAGCCAAGAAGGGTATATGACAGATACGCAGTATTTT
TRBV27,TRBJ2-5,-,-,CASNLIFGGGETQYF,TGTGCCAGCAACCTTATATTTGGGGGAGGCGAGACCCAGTACTTC
TRBV6-1,TRBJ1-5,-,-,CASSEPPGGNQPQHF,TGTGCCAGCAGTGAACCCCCCGGTGGTAATCAGCCCCAGCATTTT
TRBV18,TRBJ2-1,TRBD2,-,CASSPLSGLAGGPYEQFF,TGTGCCAGCTCACCACTCTCCGGACTAGCGGGAGGGCCCTATGAGCAGTTCTTC
TRBV5-5,TRBJ1-5,-,-,CASSLVGRSNQPQHF,TGTGCCAGCAGCTTGGTGGGCAGAAGTAATCAGCCCCAGCATTTT
TRBV4-1,TRBJ2-7,TRBD1,-,CASSQTGTGTTEQYF,TGCGCCAGCAGCCAAACCGGGACAGGAACCACAGAGCAGTACTTC
TRBV7-2,TRBJ2-3,-,-,CASSPPSRDTQYF,TGTGCCAGCAGCCCCCCCAGTCGAGATACGCAGTATTTT
TRBV7-3,TRBJ2-1,TRBD2,-,CASSSPSGRVYNEQFF,TGTGCCAGCAGCTCGCCTAGCGGGAGGGTATACAATGAGCAGTTCTTC
TRBV11-2,TRBJ2-3,TRBD1,-,CASSQDRAGSPQYF,TGTGCCAGCAGCCAGGACAGGGCGGGGTCCCCCCAGTATTTT
TRBV28,TRBJ1-5,-,once,CASPPPGVTYSNQPQHF,TGTGCCAGCCCTCCACCGGGGGTCACTTATAGCAATCAGCCCCAGCATTTT
TRBV5-1,TRBJ2-1,-,-,CASSLGDRAVNEQFF,TGCGCCAGCAGCTTGGGAGACCGCGCGGTTAATGAGCAGTTCTTC
TRBV5-1,TRBJ1-1,-,-,CASSIHQQGMNTEAFF,TGCGCCAGCAGCATACACCAACAGGGTATGAACACTGAAGCTTTCTTT
TRBV5-5,TRBJ2-5,-,-,CASQLGSSLQETQYF,TGTGCCAGCCAGCTTGGTAGCAGCCTCCAAGAGACCCAGTACTTC
TRBV27,TRBJ2-5,TRBD2,-,CASSRGARLAEETQYF,TGTGCCAGCAGTCGAGGGGCACGACTAGCGGAAGAGACCCAGTACTTC
TRBV9,TRBJ2-2,TRBD2,-,CASSVGTSGITGELFF,TGTGCCAGCAGCGTAGGGACTAGCGGAATCACCGGGGAGCTGTTTTTT
TRBV28,TRBJ2-1,TRBD2,-,CASFGTSGSAWEFF,TGTGCCAGCTTCGGGACTAGCGGGTCTGCTTGGGAGTTCTTC
TRBV5-1,TRBJ2-3,-,-,CASSTGPDTQYF,TGCGCCAGCAGTACAGGGCCAGATACGCAGTATTTT
TRBV7-8,TRBJ2-7,TRBD2,-,CASTFTRAGVQAYEQYF,TGTGCCAGCACCTTTACAAGGGCGGGAGTGCAAGCCTACGAGCAGTACTTC
TRBV4-2,TRBJ1-4,-,-,CASSPGPSGSEKLFF,TGTGCCAGCAGCCCGGGACCTTCTGGGAGTGAAAAACTGTTTTTT
TRBV14,TRBJ2-7,-,-,CASSLNIPSYEQYF,TGTGCCAGCAGCCTAAACATTCCCTCCTACGAGCAGTACTTC
TRBV4-1,TRBJ2-1,TRBD2,-,CASSQERYSGSDEQFF,TGCGCCAGCAGCCAAGAAAGGTACAGCGGGAGTGATGAGCAGTTCTTC
TRBV28,TRBJ1-5,-,-,CASSLGGARNQPQHF,TGTGCCAGCAGTTTAGGGGGGGCCCGCAATCAGCCCCAGCATTTT